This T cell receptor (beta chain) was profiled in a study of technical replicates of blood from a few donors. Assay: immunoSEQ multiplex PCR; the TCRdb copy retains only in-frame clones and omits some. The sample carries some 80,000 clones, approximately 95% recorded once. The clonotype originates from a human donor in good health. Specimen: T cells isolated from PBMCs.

DNA of the CDR3: TGCACCAGCAGCCAAGTTTTCACTAGCGCCTACAATGAGCAGTTCTTC. Protein product: CTSSQVFTSAYNEQFF. The chain carries TRBV1 and TRBJ2-1; TRBD2 reflects the table's D call only, with no check against the DNA. TRBV1 is a documented pseudogene. The CDR3 totals 16 residues.